This T cell receptor (beta chain) emerged from a study of blood T cell dynamics during melanoma immunotherapy. About the study: Standard first-line treatment here was pembrolizumab or nivolumab plus ipilimumab in metastatic melanoma.

General study points: It remained unknown if the driving T cell clones were melanoma-specific.

DNA loading was fixed at 300 to 350 ng for all bulk PBMC samples. Clones were sequenced by immunoSEQ multiplex PCR, and TCRdb holds only the in-frame ones, with some missing. The sample yields about 4,900 clones, around 85% seen once. Time point noted: pre-treatment baseline. Samples come from before therapy and from week 3 after the first blockade cycle. This clone appeared once. Its antigen is not identified. The source of this sequence is a human donor with melanoma. The source was blood, collected from a patient treated with checkpoint blockade.

CDR3 nucleotide sequence: TGTGCCACCAGCAGTTACAATCAGCCCCAGCATTTT. This encodes CATSSYNQPQHF. The rearrangement joins TRBV15 to TRBJ1-5, with unresolved D. CDR1 and CDR2 from the germline V gene are LNHNV and YYDKDF (reference sequence). V lost 3 bases, J lost 3 bases, and 3 bases lay in between. This CDR3 has 12 residues. The full variable domain, in which reference TRBV15 and TRBJ1-5 provide the parts outside the CDR3, is DAMVIQNPRYQVTQFGKPVTLSCSQTLNHNVMYWYQQKSSQAPKLLFHYYDKDFNNEADTPDNFQSRRPNTSFCFLDIRSPGLGDTAMYLCATSSYNQPQHFGDGTRLSIL.